Described below is a single TCR beta chain sequence and its context. The antigen is unknown. These data belong to a study of regulatory T cells in long-lasting Graves disease. Study-wide results and limits: Examination was confined to peripheral blood, excluding thyroid tissue.

Both iRepertoire HTBI primers and Arm-PCR of CDR3 regions were used to build the TCR beta libraries. TCRdb re-called the multiplex PCR reads with MiXCR, one entry per CDR3 protein. This table has a few hundred thousand distinct CDR3 sequences, about 20% appearing once. The time point: persistent/refractory GD, antithyroid drugs over 5 years with positive TRAb. PBMC RNA served as the TCR library source. The V gene end was trimmed by 3 bases and the J gene end by 4 bases; junction bases not matched to a gene: 7. The CDR3 has 16 residues. CDR1 and CDR2 (germline): MDHEN, SYDVKM. This specimen was peripheral blood mononuclear cells (PBMCs), taken when the disease was refractory, from a patient treated with antithyroid drugs. The clonotype was recovered from a female donor with Graves disease. The chain joins TRBV28 to TRBJ2-7, with TRBD2 matching 12 bases. This CDR3 is CASSLSGTSGFYEQYF. As DNA, the CDR3 is TGTGCCAGCAGTTTGTCCGGGACTAGCGGGTTTTACGAGCAGTACTTC.